What follows describes a single T cell receptor beta chain. Its antigen is unidentified. Total RNA amounting to around 450 ng was the source from which TCR beta cDNA was made with a constant-region primer. Generation of the TCR beta libraries relied on three nested multiplex PCR rounds using slightly modified ARM-PCR. Use of TRBV1-TRBV30 forward primers with a C-beta reverse primer characterized the first two PCR rounds, which lasted about 11 cycles each. Each CDR3 protein gets one entry after TCRdb re-called the multiplex PCR reads with MiXCR. The sample gives roughly 120,000 distinct CDR3 sequences, around 70% of which show up once; more than 8% is in the top ten. The data originate from a study of tumor-infiltrating lymphocytes in primary liver carcinoma. At the level of the study: Tumor stage was T1-T3 N0M0, and tumor size was roughly 4 to 10 cm across.

Study-wide results and caveats: Overlap between tumor regions exceeded overlap of tumor with adjacent tissue or blood. Blood trailed tumors significantly in top-250-clone fraction (p = 0.039).

The CDR3 is 16 residues long. After removal of 5 bases from V and 6 bases from J, the junction contained 8 bases not matched to a gene. Per germline, CDR1 LNHDA and CDR2 SQIVND (reference sequence). Joint extraction of RNA and DNA used roughly 18-34 mg of bulk tissue that was unsorted. The chain couples TRBV19 to TRBJ2-3, with TRBD2 matching 13 bases. The TCR comes from an older woman with primary liver carcinoma and hepatitis B virus infection. The sample comprised tumor-adjacent normal liver tissue. The CDR3 spells CASSLWTSGSRDTQYF. CDR3 DNA sequence: TGTGCCAGTAGTCTTTGGACTAGCGGGAGCCGTGATACGCAGTATTTT.